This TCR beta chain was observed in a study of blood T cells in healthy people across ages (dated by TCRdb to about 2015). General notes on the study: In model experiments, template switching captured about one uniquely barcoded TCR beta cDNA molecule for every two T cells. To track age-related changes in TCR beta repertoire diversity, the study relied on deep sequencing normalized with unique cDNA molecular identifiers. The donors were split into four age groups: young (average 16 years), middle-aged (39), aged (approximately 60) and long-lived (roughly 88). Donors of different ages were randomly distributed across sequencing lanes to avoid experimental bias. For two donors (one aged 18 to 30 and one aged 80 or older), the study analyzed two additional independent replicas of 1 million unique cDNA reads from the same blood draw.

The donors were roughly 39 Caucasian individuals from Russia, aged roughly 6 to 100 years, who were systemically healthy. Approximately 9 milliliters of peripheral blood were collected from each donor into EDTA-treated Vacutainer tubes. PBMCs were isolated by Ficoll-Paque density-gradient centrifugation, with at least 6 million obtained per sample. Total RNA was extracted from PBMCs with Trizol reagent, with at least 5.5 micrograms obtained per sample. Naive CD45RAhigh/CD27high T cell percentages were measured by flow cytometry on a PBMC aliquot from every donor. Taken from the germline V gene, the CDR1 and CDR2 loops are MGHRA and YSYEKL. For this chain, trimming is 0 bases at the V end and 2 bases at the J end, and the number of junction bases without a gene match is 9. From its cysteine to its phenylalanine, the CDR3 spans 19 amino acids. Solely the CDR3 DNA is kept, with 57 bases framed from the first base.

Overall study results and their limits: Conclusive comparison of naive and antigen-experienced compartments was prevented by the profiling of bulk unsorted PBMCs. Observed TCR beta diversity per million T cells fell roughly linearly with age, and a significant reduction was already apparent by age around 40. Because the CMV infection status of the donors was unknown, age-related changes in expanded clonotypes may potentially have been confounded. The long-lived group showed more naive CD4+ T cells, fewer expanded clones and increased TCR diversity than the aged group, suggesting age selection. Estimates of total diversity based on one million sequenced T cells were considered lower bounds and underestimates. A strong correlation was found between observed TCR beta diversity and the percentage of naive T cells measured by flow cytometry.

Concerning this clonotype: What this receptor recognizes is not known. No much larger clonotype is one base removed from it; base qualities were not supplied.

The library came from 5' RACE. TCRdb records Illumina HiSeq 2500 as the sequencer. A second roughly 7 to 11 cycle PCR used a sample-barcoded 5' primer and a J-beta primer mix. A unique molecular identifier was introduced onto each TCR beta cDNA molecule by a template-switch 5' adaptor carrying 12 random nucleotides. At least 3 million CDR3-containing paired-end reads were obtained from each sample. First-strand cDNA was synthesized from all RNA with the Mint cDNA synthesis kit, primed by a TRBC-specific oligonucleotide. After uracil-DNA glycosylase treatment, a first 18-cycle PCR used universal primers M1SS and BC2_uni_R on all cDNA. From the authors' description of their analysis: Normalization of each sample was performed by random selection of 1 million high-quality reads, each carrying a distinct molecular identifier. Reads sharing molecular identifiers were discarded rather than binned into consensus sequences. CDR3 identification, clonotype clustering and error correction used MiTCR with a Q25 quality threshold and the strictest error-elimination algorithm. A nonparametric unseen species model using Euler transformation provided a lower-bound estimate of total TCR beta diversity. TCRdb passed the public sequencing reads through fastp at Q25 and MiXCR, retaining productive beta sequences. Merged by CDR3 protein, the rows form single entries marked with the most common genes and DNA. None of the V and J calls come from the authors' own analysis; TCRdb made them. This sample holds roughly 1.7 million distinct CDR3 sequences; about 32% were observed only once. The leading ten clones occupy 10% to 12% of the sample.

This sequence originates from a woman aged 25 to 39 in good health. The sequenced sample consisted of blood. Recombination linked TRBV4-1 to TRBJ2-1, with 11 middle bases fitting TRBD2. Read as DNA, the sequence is TGCGCCAGCAGCCAAGATAGGGCGACTAGCGGGACCGCCTACAATGAGCAGTTCTTC. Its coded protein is CASSQDRATSGTAYNEQFF.